What follows describes a single TCR beta chain. Its antigen is not known. This entry is derived from a study of cytomegalovirus exposure and HLA in healthy donors. Study-level findings and limits: The study assumed roughly uniform donor sequencing depth for presence/absence analyses. In a later analysis, CMV-associated beta chains were mostly HLA-associated, it appeared. Cytomegalovirus status was reportedly diagnosed by the classifier with high sensitivity and specificity. Analysis performed later showed TCR beta chains linked to HLA being more clonally expanded than equally common others.

The primer mix had 60 Vbeta and 13 Jbeta primers. The table came from immunoSEQ multiplex PCR; TCRdb's copy has only in-frame clones and leaves some out. The sample shows about 110,000 clones, roughly 79% of them seen only once. The CDR3 is made up of 17 amino acids. The germline V gene encodes CDR1 KGHSY and CDR2 FQNENV. V was trimmed by 4 bases and J by 7 bases, leaving 22 bases between them. The receptor comes from a woman aged 45-60 years in good health and CMV-seropositive. This sequence joins TRBV16 and TRBJ1-4; the D gene is possibly TRBD1 (5 bases). Specimen: PBMCs. The CDR3 region is CASSPRQGGAEGEKLFF. The CDR3 coding sequence is TGTGCCAGCAGCCCCAGGCAGGGTGGGGCTGAAGGTGAAAAACTGTTTTTT.